This TCR beta chain was recorded in a study of shared clonotypes between healthy human individuals. Profiling relied on immunoSEQ multiplex PCR, and the TCRdb table lists in-frame clones only, not all of them. The top ten hold about 12% of the sample, which has 490,000 or so clones, around three quarters seen once. J gave up 1 base and V 11 bases, and 10 bases lay outside the gene matches. Germline-derived CDR1 and CDR2 are SNHLY and FYNNEI. The CDR3 runs 15 residues. Sequencing used PBMCs. The genes are TRBV2 and TRBJ1-1, with 10 bases matching TRBD1. The source of this sequence is a woman between 40 and 55 years old in good health. Some clones in this sample may be carry-over from other donors' samples. The CDR3 nucleotides read TGTGCCGGAGGGACAGGGGCGTACGAGAACACTGAAGCTTTCTTT. Its translation is CAGGTGAYENTEAFF.